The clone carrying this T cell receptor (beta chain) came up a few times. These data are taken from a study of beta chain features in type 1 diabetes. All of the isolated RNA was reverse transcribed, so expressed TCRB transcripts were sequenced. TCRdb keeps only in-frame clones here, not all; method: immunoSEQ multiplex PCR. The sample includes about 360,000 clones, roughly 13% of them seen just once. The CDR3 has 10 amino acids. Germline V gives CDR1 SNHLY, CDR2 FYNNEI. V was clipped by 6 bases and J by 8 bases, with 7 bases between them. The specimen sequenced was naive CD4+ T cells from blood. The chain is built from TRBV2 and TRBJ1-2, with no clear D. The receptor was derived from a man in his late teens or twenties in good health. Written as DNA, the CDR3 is TGTGCCAGCAGGAGTTCAGGCTACACCTTC. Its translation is CASRSSGYTF.